This T cell receptor (beta chain) was profiled in a study of cytomegalovirus exposure and HLA in healthy donors. The PCR made use of 60 Vbeta and 13 Jbeta primers. Profiling relied on immunoSEQ multiplex PCR, and the TCRdb table lists in-frame clones only, not all of them. The table includes 130,000 to 150,000 clones, approximately 80% detected once. The germline CDR1 and CDR2 sequences are SGHRS and YFSETQ. The CDR3 has 15 amino acids. V trimming: 0 bases; J trimming: 6 bases; junction bases outside the gene matches: 2. The chain couples TRBV5-1 to TRBJ2-2; 10 bases fit TRBD1. Input material: PBMCs. This clonotype originated in a woman aged 18-29 years in good health and CMV-seropositive. The CDR3 reads CASSLDGQGAGELFF. CDR3 nucleotides: TGCGCCAGCAGCTTGGACGGACAGGGGGCCGGGGAGCTGTTTTTT.